The source of this T cell receptor beta chain is a study of shared clonotypes between healthy human individuals (dated by TCRdb to 2019 to 2021). For the wider study: The cohort comprised a couple of women and a few men aged 18 to 49 years. To estimate repertoire size and how much clonotype sharing occurs between individuals, the study deeply sequenced the blood TCR repertoires of a handful of healthy adults. Each donor's leukapheresis produced roughly between roughly 0.94 and 9.5 billion PBMCs. For each donor, CD4 naive and CD4 memory were each run on three plates, CD8 naive on two plates, and CD8 memory on one plate. Different laboratories and diverse techniques were used to prepare libraries and sequence TCR repertoires, to increase sequencing depth and limit assay-specific biases. What the study reported, not specific to this receptor: Pairwise subsampling indicated that sequencing depth was expected to affect the degree of clonotype sharing among donors. Larger estimated clonotype richness was generally found for naive subsets than for memory subsets. Compared with non-shared clonotypes, the clonotypes found in all four sorted-subset donors had higher generation probabilities. Because the study included a small number of donors, the genetic and exposure-history diversity represented was limited. Approximately 4.8% of naive CD4, 3% to 4% of naive CD8, roughly 2.5% of memory CD4, and about 0.4% of memory CD8 clonotypes were shared across several donors. Even with the large sequencing depth, rarefaction of the sorted-subset datasets indicated that sequencing was incomplete. Sampling was restricted to blood, and TCR repertoires in tissues likely differ from the TCR repertoires found in blood.

As encoded in the germline V gene, CDR1 is MNHEY while CDR2 is SVGAGI. The junction carries 13 bases between V and J, which are trimmed by 0 bases and 1 base respectively. Its CDR3 holds 16 amino acids, cysteine through phenylalanine. The sequence is cut down to CDR3 DNA, 48 bases in frame from base 1. For this clone: Its antigen specificity is not known. Per-base qualities were not stored, and no clone one base away is much larger. Other DNA sequences of this sample code for an identical CDR3.

For the CD8 naive samples, CD45RO-negative cells were positively selected for CCR7, yielding a CD45RA+CCR7+ population from which TemRA cells were excluded. The donors were healthy, HIV-negative adults who had no recently reported acute infections or vaccinations. Every donor was a Caucasian adult residing in Nashville, Tennessee, USA. Blood was collected by leukapheresis, and PBMCs were isolated by Ficoll-Histopaque density gradient centrifugation and then cryopreserved in liquid nitrogen vapor phase. Analytical flow cytometry was used to check the purity and quantity of each magnetically sorted T cell population. From each sorted fraction, genomic DNA was isolated and quantified by UV absorbance on a Nanodrop 2000c. Using the deep immunoSEQ assay, TCR CDR3 regions were amplified from genomic DNA by multiplex PCR. Genomic DNA extracted from each cell subset was distributed evenly over all wells of several immunoSEQ 96-well plates, and each plate served as one replicate. For sorted subsets, approximately 200 ng of genomic DNA, equivalent to 30,000 or so T cell genomes, went into each replicate PCR. The purified libraries were quantified using a Qubit 3.0 fluorometer, sized with a Bioanalyzer 2100, and then quantified again using the KAPA Library Quantification kit. A separate single-read 150-cycle Illumina NextSeq 550 flow cell was used to sequence each immunoSEQ 96-well plate. As for the authors' bioinformatics: Because the immunoSEQ output held only junctional sequences and lacked quality scores, the filtering could not match the filtering applied to full-length reads. Sequences were annotated with PyIR, a Python wrapper for IgBLAST v1.9, using IMGT germline references to assign V/J genes and CDR3. Any read was removed if the V/J assignment was weak (E-value above 1e-6), the CDR3 was missing, or the read contained stop codons, out-of-frame junctions, or ambiguous translated residues. V3J clonotypes were defined by identical inferred V gene, J gene, and CDR3 amino acid sequence. The percentage overlap between two repertoires was calculated by dividing the number of shared unique clonotypes by the size of the smaller repertoire. Repertoire richness was assessed with RTK rarefaction, the Chao1 estimator, and Recon v2.1 estimates of unobserved clonotypes. Generation probabilities were computed with OLGA for all TCRbeta clonotypes obtained by the gDNA method from several donors. TCRdb's version of the immuneACCESS table is confined to in-frame rearrangements and falls short of the full clone set. An unresolved V gene accounts for under half of the shortfall where checked; the remainder is of unknown origin. V, J and clone size are those of that table, while D and trimming were read from the DNA. The sample has roughly 2 million clones on record, about 94% of them singletons. 1.1% of the sample comes from the top ten.

The sequence joins TRBV6-5 to TRBJ2-7, with a weak D call of TRBD2 (6 bases match). The receptor was derived from a man younger than 35 in good health. Sequenced material: naive CD8+ T cells sorted from blood. According to the study, the label for this sample's cell subset or site signals: CD45RA+CCR7+. At the DNA level, the sequence is TGTGCCAGCAGTTACTCGACGGGACTTCATTCCTACGAGCAGTACTTC. Translated, it reads CASSYSTGLHSYEQYF.